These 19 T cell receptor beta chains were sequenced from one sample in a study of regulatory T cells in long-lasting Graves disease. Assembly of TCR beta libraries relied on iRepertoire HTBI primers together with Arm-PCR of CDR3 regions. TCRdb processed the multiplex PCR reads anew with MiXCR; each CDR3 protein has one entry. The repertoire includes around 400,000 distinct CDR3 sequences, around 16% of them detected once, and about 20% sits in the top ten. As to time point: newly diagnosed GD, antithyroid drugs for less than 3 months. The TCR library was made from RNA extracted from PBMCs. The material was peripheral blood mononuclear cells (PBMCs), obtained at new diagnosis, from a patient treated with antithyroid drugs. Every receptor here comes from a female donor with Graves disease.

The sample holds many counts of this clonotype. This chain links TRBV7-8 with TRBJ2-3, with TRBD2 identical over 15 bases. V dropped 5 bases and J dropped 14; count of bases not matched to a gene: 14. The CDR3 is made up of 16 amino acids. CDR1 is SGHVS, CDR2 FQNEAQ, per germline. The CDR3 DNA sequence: TGTGCCAGCAGCCCGGGGACTAGCGGGAGGCTCGGTGAGGCGTATTTT. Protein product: CASSPGTSGRLGEAYF.

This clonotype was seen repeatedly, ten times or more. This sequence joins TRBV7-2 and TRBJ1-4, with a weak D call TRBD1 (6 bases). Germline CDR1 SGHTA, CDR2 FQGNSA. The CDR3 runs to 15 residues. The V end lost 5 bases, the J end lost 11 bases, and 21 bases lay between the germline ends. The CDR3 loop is CASSDRDKGVDKLFF. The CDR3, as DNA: TGTGCCAGCAGCGACCGGGACAAGGGTGTGGACAAACTGTTTTTT.

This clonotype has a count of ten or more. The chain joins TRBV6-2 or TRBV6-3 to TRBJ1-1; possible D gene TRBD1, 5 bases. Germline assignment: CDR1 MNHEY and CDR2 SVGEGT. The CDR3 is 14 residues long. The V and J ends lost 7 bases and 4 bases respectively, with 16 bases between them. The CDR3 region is CASTKNLGGTEAFF. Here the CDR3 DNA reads TGTGCCAGCACCAAAAACCTCGGGGGCACTGAAGCTTTCTTT.

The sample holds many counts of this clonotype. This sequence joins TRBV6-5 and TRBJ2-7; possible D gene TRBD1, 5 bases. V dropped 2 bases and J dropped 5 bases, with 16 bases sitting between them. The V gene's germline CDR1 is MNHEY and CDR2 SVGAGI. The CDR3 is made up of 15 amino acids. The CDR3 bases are TGTGCCAGCAGTTACGTCCAGGGCTGGAGCAACGAGCAGTACTTC. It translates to CASSYVQGWSNEQYF.

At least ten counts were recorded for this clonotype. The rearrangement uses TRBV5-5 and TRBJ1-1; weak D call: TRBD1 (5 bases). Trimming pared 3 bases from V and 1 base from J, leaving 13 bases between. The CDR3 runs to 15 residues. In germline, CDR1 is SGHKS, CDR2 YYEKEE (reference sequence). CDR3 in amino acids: CASSWDYIQNTEAFF. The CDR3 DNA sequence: TGTGCCAGCAGCTGGGACTACATTCAGAACACTGAAGCTTTCTTT.

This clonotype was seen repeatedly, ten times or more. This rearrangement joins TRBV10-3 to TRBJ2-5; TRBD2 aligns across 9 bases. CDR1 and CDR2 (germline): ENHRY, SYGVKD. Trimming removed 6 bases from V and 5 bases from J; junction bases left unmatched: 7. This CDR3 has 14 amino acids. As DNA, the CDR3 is TGTGCCATCAGGGCCGGCAGCGGGGGGGAGACCCAGTACTTC. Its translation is CAIRAGSGGETQYF.

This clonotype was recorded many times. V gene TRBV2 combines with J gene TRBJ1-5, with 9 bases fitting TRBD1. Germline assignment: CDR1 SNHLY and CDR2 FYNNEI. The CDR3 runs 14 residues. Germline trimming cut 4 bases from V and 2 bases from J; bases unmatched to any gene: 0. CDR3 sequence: CASSGTGGNQPQHF. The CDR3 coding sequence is TGTGCCAGCAGTGGGACAGGGGGCAATCAGCCCCAGCATTTT.

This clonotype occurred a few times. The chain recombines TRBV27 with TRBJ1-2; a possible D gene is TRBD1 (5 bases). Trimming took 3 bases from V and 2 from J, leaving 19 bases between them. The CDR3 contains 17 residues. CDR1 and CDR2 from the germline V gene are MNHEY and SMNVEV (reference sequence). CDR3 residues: CASSFSGGTEKNYGYTF. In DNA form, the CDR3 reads TGTGCCAGCAGTTTCTCCGGGGGGACGGAAAAGAACTATGGCTACACCTTC.

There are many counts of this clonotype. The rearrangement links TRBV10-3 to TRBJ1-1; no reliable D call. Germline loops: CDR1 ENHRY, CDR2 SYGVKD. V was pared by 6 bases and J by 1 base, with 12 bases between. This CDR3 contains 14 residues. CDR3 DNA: TGTGCCATCAGGCCTGGTCCGTCGAACACTGAAGCTTTCTTT. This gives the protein CAIRPGPSNTEAFF.

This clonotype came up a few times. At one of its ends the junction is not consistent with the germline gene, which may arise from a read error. In DNA form, the CDR3 reads TGCAGTGCTAGAGGGGGTTACACAGATACGCAGTGTTTT. Translating gives CSARGGYTDTQCF. V usage is TRBV20-1 and J usage is TRBJ2-3; the D is unclear. The germline gives CDR1 DFQATT, CDR2 SNEGSKA (reference sequence). The CDR3 runs 13 residues.

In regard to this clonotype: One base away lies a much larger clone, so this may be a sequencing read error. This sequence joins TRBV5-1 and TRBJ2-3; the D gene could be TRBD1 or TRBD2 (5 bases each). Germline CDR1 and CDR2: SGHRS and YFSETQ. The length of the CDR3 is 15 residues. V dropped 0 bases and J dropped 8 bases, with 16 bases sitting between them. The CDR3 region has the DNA TGCGCCAGCAGCTTGGACAACCCCCCGAGGGGTACGCAGTATTTT. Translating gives CASSLDNPPRGTQYF.

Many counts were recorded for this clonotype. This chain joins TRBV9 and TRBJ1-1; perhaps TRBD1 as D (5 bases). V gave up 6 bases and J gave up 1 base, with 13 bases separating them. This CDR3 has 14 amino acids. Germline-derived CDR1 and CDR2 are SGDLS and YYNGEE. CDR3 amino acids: CASTEVGGNTEAFF. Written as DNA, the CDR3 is TGTGCCAGCACCGAAGTTGGGGGGAACACTGAAGCTTTCTTT. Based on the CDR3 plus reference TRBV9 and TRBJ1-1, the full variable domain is DSGVTQTPKHLITATGQRVTLRCSPRSGDLSVYWYQQSLDQGLQFLIQYYNGEERAKGNILERFSAQQFPDLHSELNLSSLELGDSALYFCASTEVGGNTEAFFGQGTRLTVV.

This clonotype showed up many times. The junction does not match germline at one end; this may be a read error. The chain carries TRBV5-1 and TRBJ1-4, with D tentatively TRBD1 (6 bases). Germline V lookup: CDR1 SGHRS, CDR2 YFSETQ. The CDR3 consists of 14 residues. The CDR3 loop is CASSRGQSNEKLFF. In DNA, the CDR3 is TGTGCCAGCAGCCGAGGACAGTCTAATGAAAAACTGTTTTTT.

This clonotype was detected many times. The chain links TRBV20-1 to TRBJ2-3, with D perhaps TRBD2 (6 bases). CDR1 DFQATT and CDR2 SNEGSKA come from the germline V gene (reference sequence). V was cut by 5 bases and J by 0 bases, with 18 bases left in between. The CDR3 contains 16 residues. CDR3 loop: CSAGGISGTSTDTQYF. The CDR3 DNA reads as TGCAGTGCTGGAGGGATTAGCGGAACTAGCACAGATACGCAGTATTTT.

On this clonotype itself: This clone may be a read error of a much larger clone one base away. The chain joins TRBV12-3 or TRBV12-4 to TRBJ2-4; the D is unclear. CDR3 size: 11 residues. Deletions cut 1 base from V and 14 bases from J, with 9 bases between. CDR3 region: CASSLGALEYF. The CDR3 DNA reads TGTGCCAGCAGTTTAGGGGCCCTTGAGTACTTC.

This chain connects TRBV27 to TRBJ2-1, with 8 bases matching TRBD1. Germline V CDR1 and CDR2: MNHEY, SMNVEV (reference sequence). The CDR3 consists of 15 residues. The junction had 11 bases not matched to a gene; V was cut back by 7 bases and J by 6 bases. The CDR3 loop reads CASTEQGGARNEQFF. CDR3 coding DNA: TGTGCCAGCACCGAACAGGGGGGAGCTCGCAATGAGCAGTTCTTC.

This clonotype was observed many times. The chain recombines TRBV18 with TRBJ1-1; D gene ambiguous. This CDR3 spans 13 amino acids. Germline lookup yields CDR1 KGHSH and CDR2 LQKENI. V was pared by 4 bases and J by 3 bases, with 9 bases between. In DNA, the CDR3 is TGTGCCAGCTCACTCGAGAGTTACACTGAAGCTTTCTTT. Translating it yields CASSLESYTEAFF.

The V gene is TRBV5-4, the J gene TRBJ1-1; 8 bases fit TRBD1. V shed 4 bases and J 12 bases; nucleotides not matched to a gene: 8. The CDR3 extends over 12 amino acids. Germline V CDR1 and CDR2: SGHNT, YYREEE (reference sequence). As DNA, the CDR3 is TGTGCCAGCAGCCTTGGGACAGGCGAACCTTTCTTT. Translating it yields CASSLGTGEPFF.

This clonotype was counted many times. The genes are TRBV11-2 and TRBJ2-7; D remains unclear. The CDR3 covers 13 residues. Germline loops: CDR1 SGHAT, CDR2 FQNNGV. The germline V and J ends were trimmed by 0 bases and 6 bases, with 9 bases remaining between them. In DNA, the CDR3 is TGTGCCAGCAGCTTAGATCCCTTTGTCGAGCAGTACTTC. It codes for CASSLDPFVEQYF.